This T cell receptor beta chain originates from a study of cytomegalovirus exposure and HLA in healthy donors. About the study: A preliminary data release comprised 80 million or so unique TCRs obtained from HLA-typed donors. Study-wide results and limits: The investigators catalogued about 170 TCR beta chains as cytomegalovirus-associated. The study found most TCR sequences rare, yet found some public TCRs in many donors. TCR beta V segments were, for the most part, productive about 87% or about 30% of the time in an earlier analysis.

Primers for the PCR totalled 60 Vbeta and 13 Jbeta. The assay was immunoSEQ multiplex PCR, and TCRdb's table has in-frame clones only and misses some. The sample lists about 150,000 clones, 70% to 90% seen once, with 5.6% in the top ten. V lost 4 bases to trimming and J lost 3 bases, with 12 bases between them. This CDR3 contains 14 residues. Germline loops: CDR1 LNHDA, CDR2 SQIVND (reference sequence). As for this clone: Its antigen is still unknown.

This TCR was sampled from a woman aged 40 to 50 in good health and CMV-seropositive. Sequencing was carried out using PBMCs. The J gene is TRBJ2-5, the V gene TRBV19; D is possibly TRBD2 (5 bases). The CDR3 loop reads CASSKSSTKETQYF. The CDR3 DNA reads TGTGCCAGTAGTAAGTCGTCGACTAAAGAGACCCAGTACTTC.